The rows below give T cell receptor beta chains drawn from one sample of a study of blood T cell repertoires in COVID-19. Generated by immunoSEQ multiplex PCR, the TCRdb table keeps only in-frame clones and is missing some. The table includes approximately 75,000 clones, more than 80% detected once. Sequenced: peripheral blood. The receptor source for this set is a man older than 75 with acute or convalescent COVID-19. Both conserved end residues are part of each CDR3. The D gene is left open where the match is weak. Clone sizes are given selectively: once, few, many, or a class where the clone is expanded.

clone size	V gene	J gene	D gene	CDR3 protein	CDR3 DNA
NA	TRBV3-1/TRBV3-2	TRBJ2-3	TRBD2	CASSPTSGGADTQYF	TGTGCCAGCAGCCCGACTAGCGGGGGGGCGGATACGCAGTATTTT
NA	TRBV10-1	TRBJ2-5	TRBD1	CASSESGTGARETQYF	TGCGCCAGCAGTGAGTCGGGGACAGGGGCAAGGGAGACCCAGTACTTC
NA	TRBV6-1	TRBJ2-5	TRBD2	CASSAQGLAGGETQYF	TGTGCCAGCAGTGCTCAGGGCCTAGCGGGGGGGGAGACCCAGTACTTC
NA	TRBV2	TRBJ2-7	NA	CASSWGDYEQYF	TGTGCCAGCAGTTGGGGGGACTACGAGCAGTACTTC
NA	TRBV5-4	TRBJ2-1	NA	CASSRIGGGWSYNEQFF	TGTGCCAGCAGCCGGATAGGGGGAGGGTGGTCCTACAATGAGCAGTTCTTC
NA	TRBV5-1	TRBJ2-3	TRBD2	CASSLEAAGLAGGQNTQYF	TGCGCCAGCAGCTTGGAGGCTGCGGGACTAGCGGGGGGGCAAAATACGCAGTATTTT
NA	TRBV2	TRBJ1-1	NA	CASSELLLNTEAFF	TGTGCCAGCAGTGAACTCTTATTGAACACTGAAGCTTTCTTT
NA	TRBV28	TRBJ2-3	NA	CASSHHRAGGTDTQYF	TGTGCCAGCAGTCACCACAGGGCCGGGGGCACAGATACGCAGTATTTT
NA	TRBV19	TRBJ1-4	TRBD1	CASSIVLQGSEKLFF	TGTGCCAGTAGTATAGTTTTACAGGGGAGTGAAAAACTGTTTTTT
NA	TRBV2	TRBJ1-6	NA	CASSEVLVDKTPLHF	TGTGCCAGCAGTGAAGTGTTGGTAGACAAAACACCCCTCCACTTT
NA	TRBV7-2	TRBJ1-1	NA	CASSQALQGNTEAFF	TGTGCCAGCAGTCAAGCCCTGCAGGGGAACACTGAAGCTTTCTTT
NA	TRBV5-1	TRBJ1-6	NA	CASSFGHPFYNSPLHF	TGCGCCAGCAGCTTCGGACACCCCTTCTATAATTCACCCCTCCACTTT
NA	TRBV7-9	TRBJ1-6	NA	CASSLERVLNNSPLHF	TGTGCCAGCAGCTTAGAACGGGTGTTAAATAATTCACCCCTCCACTTT
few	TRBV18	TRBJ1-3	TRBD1	CASSPGTDVNTIYF	TGTGCCAGCTCCCCCGGGACAGATGTGAACACCATATATTTT
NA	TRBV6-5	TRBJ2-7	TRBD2	CASSPRTSGMYEQYF	TGTGCCAGCAGTCCCCGGACTAGCGGGATGTACGAGCAGTACTTC
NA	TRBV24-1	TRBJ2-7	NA	CATSDSKTGKPYEQYF	TGTGCCACCAGTGATTCCAAGACAGGAAAACCTTACGAGCAGTACTTC
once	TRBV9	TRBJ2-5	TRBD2	CASSVGASGRAVETQYF	TGTGCCAGCAGCGTAGGGGCTAGCGGGAGGGCCGTTGAGACCCAGTACTTC
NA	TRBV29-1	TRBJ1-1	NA	CSVGGGNTEAFF	TGCAGCGTTGGGGGGGGGAACACTGAAGCTTTCTTT
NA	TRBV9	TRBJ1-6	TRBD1	CASSRQGADSPLHF	TGTGCCAGCAGCCGACAGGGGGCAGATTCACCCCTCCACTTT
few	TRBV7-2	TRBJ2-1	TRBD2	CASSLEGGKGAYNEQFF	TGTGCCAGCAGCTTAGAGGGAGGGAAGGGTGCCTACAATGAGCAGTTCTTC
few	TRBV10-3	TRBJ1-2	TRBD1	CAISPRDSYGYTF	TGTGCCATCAGCCCCCGGGACAGTTATGGCTACACCTTC
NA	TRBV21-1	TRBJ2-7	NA	CASSRRGINEQYF	TGTGCCAGCAGCCGAAGGGGAATTAACGAGCAGTACTTC
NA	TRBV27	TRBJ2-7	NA	CASSLRVSYEQYF	TGTGCCAGCAGTTTACGGGTCTCCTACGAGCAGTACTTC
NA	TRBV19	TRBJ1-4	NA	CASSGHEISPVGEKLFF	TGTGCCAGTTCCGGACACGAAATTTCCCCGGTAGGAGAAAAACTGTTTTTT
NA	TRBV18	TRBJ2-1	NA	CASSPTGSSYNEQFF	TGTGCCAGCTCACCCACAGGGAGCTCCTACAATGAGCAGTTCTTC
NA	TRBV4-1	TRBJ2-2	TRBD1	CASSQLQGAGGGELFF	TGCGCCAGCAGCCAATTACAGGGGGCGGGTGGCGGGGAGCTGTTTTTT
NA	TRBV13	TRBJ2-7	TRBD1	CASSLPGQGAYEQYF	TGTGCCAGCAGCCTTCCGGGACAGGGGGCGTACGAGCAGTACTTC
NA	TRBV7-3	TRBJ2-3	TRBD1	CASSLGRGLEDTQYF	TGTGCCAGCAGCTTAGGCAGGGGGCTAGAGGATACGCAGTATTTT
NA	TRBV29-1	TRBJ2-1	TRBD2	CSAGGGSGSREQFF	TGCAGCGCTGGGGGGGGGAGCGGTTCTCGGGAGCAGTTCTTC
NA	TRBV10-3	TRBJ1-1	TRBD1	CATAADREGVVRTEAFF	TGTGCCACCGCCGCGGACAGGGAGGGGGTAGTTAGGACTGAAGCTTTCTTT
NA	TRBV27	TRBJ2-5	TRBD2	CASSPLAGGQETQYF	TGTGCCAGCAGTCCGCTAGCGGGAGGGCAAGAGACCCAGTACTTC
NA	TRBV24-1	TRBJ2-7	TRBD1	CATSIPGQGDSYEQYF	TGTGCCACCAGTATACCGGGACAGGGAGACTCCTACGAGCAGTACTTC
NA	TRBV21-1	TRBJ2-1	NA	CASSKTRFSGSGYNEQFF	TGTGCCAGCAGCAAGACTCGCTTTAGCGGGAGTGGGTACAATGAGCAGTTCTTC
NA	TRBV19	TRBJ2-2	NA	CASSLRTGELFF	TGTGCCAGTAGTCTCCGTACCGGGGAGCTGTTTTTT
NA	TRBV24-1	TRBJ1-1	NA	CATSDPGENTEAFF	TGTGCCACCAGTGACCCAGGGGAGAACACTGAAGCTTTCTTT
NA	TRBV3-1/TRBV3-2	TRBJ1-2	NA	CASSQGKGYTF	TGTGCCAGCAGCCAGGGCAAGGGCTACACCTTC